This TCR beta chain is drawn from a study of PD-L1 blockade in urothelial cancer. Study summary: Starting in the mid-2010s, patients were given atezolizumab (1,200 mg intravenously every 3 weeks). Bladder-origin urothelial cancer in males covered about nine tenths of the roughly 30 patients.

The junction had 7 bases not matched to a gene; V was cut back by 3 bases and J by 7 bases. CDR1 is SGHNT, CDR2 YYREEE, per germline (reference sequence). The CDR3 consists of 14 residues. Concerning this clone itself: Its matching antigen is unknown. Other DNA sequences in this sample translate to the same CDR3.

Time point indicated: peripheral blood 6 weeks after treatment start. Samples were collected from each patient before treatment and during treatment. Each patient gave between 1 and 8 of them in total. The assay was immunoSEQ multiplex PCR, and TCRdb's table has in-frame clones only and misses some. The table shows 35,000 to 45,000 clones, with 75% to 90% occurring only once. Study-wide points: Pretreatment peripheral blood TCR clonality that fell below the median predicted better survival among the patients studied.

The sequence derives from a man aged 40-49 years with urothelial cancer. The sample here was PBMCs, taken around atezolizumab (anti-PD-L1) treatment. The gene calls are TRBV5-4 and TRBJ1-5, with 7 bases aligning to TRBD1. The CDR3 loop reads CASSSDRVGQPQHF. The CDR3 coding sequence is TGTGCCAGCAGCTCCGACAGGGTCGGACAGCCCCAGCATTTT.